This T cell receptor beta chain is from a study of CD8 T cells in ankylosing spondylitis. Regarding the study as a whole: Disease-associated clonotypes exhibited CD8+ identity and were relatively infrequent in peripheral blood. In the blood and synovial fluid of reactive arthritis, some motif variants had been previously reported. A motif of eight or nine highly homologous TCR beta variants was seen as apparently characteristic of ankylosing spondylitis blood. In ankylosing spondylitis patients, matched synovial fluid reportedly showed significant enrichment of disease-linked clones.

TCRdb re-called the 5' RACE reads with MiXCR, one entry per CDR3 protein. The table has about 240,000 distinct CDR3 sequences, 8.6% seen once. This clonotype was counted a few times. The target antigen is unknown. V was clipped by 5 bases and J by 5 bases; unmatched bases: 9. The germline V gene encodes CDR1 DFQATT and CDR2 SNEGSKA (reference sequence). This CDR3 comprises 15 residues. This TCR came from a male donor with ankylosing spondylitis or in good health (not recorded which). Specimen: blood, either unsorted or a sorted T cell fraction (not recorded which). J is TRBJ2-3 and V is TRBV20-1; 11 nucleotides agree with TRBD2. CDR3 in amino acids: CSASQRLAGGDTQYF. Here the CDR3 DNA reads TGCAGTGCTTCCCAGAGGCTAGCGGGGGGAGATACGCAGTATTTT.